This T cell receptor beta chain emerged from a study of shared clonotypes between healthy human individuals. Study as a whole: CD4 naive and CD4 memory each took three plates per donor, while CD8 naive took two and CD8 memory one.

The study ran the assay at deep level. The table came from immunoSEQ multiplex PCR; TCRdb's copy has only in-frame clones and leaves some out. The table has 2 million to 2.5 million clones, approximately 93% seen once. The V end was cut by 4 bases, the J end by 1 base, with 11 bases between. Germline assignment: CDR1 SGHRS and CDR2 YFSETQ. CDR3 size: 14 residues. This clone was seen more than once but under ten times. The chain links TRBV5-1 to TRBJ1-1; D is unclear. This receptor was taken from a man between 18 and 29 years old in good health. Some clones in this sample may be carry-over from other donors' samples. What was sequenced was naive CD4+ T cells from PBMCs. Subset described: CD45RA+ positively selected. The CDR3 here is CASSRRAGNTEAFF. The CDR3 nucleotides read TGCGCCAGCAGCAGGCGGGCAGGGAACACTGAAGCTTTCTTT. The full variable domain, with the rest looked up from reference TRBV5-1 and TRBJ1-1, is KAGVTQTPRYLIKTRGQQVTLSCSPISGHRSVSWYQQTPGQGLQFLFEYFSETQRNKGNFPGRFSGRQFSNSRSEMNVSTLELGDSALYLCASSRRAGNTEAFFGQGTRLTVV.